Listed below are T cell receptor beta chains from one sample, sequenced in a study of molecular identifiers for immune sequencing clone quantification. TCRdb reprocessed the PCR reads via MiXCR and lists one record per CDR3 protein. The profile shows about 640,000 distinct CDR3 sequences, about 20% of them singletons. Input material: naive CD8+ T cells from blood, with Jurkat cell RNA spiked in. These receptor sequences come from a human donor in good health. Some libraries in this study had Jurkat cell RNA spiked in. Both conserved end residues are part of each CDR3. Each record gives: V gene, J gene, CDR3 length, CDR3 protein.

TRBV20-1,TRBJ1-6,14,CSARGAPLGSPLHF
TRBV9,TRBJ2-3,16,CASSPSDGGPADTQYF
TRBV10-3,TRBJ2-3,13,CAISARGSDTQYF
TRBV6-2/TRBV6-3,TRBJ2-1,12,CATSLSYNEQFF
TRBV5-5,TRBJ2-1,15,CASSPGAGGRLGQFF
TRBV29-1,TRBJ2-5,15,CSVPKAGAARETQYF
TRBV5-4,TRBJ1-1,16,CASSFPAADMNTEAFF
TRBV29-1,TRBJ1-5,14,CSVEGGHSNQPQHF
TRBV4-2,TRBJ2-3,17,CASSQDFLAGATDTQYF
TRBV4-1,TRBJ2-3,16,CASSQEVARGTDTQYF
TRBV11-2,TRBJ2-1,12,CASSPGHNEQFF
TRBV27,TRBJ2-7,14,CASSFQDGTYEQYF
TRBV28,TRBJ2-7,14,CASSLHSTTYEQYF
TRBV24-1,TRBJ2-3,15,CATSDTSGGPDTQYF
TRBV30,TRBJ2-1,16,CAWSVGHQDAYNEQFF
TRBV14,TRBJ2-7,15,CASIPSRVGLYEQYF
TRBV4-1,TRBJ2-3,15,CASKVAVHYTDTQYF
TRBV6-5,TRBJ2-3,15,CASSYGGGSADTQYF
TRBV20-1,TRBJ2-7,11,CSAKVVNEQYF
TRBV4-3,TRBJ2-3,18,CASSQDDGGLLGTDTQYF
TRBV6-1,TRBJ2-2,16,CASSPLAGLDTGELFF
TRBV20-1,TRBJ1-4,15,CSARDEWGAGEKLFF
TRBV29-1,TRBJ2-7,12,CSVVGQTYEQYF
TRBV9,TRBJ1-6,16,CASSGGPGTSNSPLHF
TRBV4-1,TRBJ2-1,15,CASSQGQGVYNEQFF
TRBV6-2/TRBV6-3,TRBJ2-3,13,CASSGEFTDTQYF
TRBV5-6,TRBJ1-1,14,CASSRGWRDTEAFF
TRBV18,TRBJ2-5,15,CASSLWSAEQETQYF
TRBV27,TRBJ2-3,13,CASSPRTVDTQYF
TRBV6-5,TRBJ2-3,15,CASSYTREVTDTQYF
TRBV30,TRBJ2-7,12,CAWSGLKDEQYF
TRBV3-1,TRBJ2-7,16,CASSQVIQGRSYEQYF
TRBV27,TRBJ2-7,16,CASSPGGQGASYEQYF
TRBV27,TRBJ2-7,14,CASSWTGAHYEQYF
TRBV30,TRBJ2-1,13,CAWVKDSYNEQFF
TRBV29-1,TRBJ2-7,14,CSVEWRGQGNEQYF
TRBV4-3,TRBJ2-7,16,CASSQGRTGASYEQYF
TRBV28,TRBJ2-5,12,CASSFLPETQYF
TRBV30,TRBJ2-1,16,CAWSVWGRDEGNEQFF
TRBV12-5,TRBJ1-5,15,CASGSHIQGPQPQHF
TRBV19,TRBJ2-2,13,CASTTGFAGELFF
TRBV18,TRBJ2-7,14,CASSPPRGPYEQYF
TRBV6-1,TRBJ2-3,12,CASSELTETQYF
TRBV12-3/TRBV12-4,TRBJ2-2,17,CASSLHPAGRGTGELFF
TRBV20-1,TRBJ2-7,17,CSAPRPQAPTAIYEQYF
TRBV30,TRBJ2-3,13,CAWSVLTTDTQYF
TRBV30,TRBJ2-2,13,CAWSPLNTGELFF
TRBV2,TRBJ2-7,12,CASSVPGSEQYF
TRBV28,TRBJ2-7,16,CASSLNQGEKTYEQYF
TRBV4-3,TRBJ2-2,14,CASSLQRNTGELFF
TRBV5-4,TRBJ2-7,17,CASSDPRWTSGNHEQYF
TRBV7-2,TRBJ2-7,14,CASSLDYDSYEQYF
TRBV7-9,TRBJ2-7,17,CASSLAWDGTSSYEQYF
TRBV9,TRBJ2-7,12,CASGGGQYEQYF
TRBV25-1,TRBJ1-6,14,CASSPGRYNSPLHF
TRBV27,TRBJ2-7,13,CASSFALPYEQYF